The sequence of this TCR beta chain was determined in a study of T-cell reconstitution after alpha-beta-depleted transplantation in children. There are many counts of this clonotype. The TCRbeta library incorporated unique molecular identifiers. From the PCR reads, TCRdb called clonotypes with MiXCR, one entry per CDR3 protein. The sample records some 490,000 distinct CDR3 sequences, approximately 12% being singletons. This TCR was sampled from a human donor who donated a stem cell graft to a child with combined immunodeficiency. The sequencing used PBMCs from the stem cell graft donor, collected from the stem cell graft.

CDR3 residues: CASSPPGASYEQYF. The CDR3 DNA reads as TGTGCCAGCAGCCCTCCCGGGGCCTCCTACGAGCAGTACTTC. V is TRBV5-5 and J is TRBJ2-7; D tentatively fits TRBD1 or TRBD2 (5 bases each). This CDR3 spans 14 amino acids. CDR1 and CDR2 from the germline V gene are SGHKS and YYEKEE (reference sequence). The V end was cut by 4 bases, the J end by 0 bases, with 11 bases between.